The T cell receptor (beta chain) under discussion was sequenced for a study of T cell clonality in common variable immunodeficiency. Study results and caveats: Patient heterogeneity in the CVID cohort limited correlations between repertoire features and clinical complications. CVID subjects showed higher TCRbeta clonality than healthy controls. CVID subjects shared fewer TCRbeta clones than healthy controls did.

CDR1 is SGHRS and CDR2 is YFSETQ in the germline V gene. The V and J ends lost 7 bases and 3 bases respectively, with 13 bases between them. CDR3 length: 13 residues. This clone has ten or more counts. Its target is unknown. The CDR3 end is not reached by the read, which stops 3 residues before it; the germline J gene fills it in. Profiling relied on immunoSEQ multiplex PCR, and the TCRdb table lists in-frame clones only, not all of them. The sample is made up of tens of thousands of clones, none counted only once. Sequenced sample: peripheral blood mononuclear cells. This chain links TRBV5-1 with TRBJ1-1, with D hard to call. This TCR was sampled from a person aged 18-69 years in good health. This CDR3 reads CASSRAWDTEAFF. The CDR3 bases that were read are TGCGCCAGCTCAAGGGCGTGGGACACTGAA. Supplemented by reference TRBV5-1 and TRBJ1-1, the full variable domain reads KAGVTQTPRYLIKTRGQQVTLSCSPISGHRSVSWYQQTPGQGLQFLFEYFSETQRNKGNFPGRFSGRQFSNSRSEMNVSTLELGDSALYLCASSRAWDTEAFFGQGTRLTVV.